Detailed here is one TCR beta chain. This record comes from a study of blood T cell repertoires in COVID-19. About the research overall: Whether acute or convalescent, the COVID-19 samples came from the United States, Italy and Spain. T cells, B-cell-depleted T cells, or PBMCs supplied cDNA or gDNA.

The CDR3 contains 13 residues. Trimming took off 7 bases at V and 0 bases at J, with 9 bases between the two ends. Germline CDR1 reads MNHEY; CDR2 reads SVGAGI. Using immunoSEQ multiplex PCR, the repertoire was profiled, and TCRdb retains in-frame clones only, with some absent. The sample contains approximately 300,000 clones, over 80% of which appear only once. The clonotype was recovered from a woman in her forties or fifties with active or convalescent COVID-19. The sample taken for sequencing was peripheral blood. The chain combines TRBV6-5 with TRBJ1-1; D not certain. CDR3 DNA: TGTGCCAGCACCAGAGGCATGAACACTGAAGCTTTCTTT. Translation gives CASTRGMNTEAFF.